This TCR beta chain was recorded in a study of spatial heterogeneity in lung cancer. Across the whole study: When follow-up PBMC samples existed, they were sequenced (at a median of roughly two years after resection).

The time point: blood at routine non-recurrence follow-up after resection. Unsorted samples of tumor, nontumor lung or frozen PBMC had their whole RNA sequenced. Single TCR cDNA molecules each had their own unique molecular identifier. TCRdb reprocessed the 5' RACE reads via MiXCR and lists one record per CDR3 protein. The data contain about 47,000 distinct CDR3 sequences, 6.5% to 7.5% of them singletons. This clonotype was seen more than once but under ten times. The clonotype comes from a female donor with early-stage non-small cell lung cancer. The source material was PBMCs, sampled at follow-up.

This CDR3 is CASSESGRGETQYF. The CDR3 DNA sequence: TGCGCCAGCAGTGAGTCCGGCCGGGGAGAGACCCAGTACTTC. The chain employs TRBV10-2 and TRBJ2-5; perhaps TRBD2 as D (5 bases). Germline values: CDR1 WSHSY, CDR2 SAAADI. Trimming shortened V by 0 bases and J by 4 bases, and 9 bases separated the two germline ends. The CDR3 is made up of 14 amino acids.